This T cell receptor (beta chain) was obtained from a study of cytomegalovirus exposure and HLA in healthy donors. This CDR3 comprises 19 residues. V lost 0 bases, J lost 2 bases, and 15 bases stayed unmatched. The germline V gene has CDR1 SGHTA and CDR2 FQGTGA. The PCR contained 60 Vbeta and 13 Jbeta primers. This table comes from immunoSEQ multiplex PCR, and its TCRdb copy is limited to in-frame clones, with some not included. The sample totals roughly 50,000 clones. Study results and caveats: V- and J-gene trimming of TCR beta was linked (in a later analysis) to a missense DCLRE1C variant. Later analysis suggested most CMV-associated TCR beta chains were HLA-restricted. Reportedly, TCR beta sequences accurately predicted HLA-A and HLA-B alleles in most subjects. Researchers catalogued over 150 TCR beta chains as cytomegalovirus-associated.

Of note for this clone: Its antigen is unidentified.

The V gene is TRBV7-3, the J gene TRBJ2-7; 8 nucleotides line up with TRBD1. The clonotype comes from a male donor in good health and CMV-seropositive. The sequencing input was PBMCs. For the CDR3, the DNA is TGTGCCAGCAGCTTAACGCAATTCGTTGAGACAGGGGCCGCCTACGAGCAGTACTTC. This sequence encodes CASSLTQFVETGAAYEQYF.